The source of this T cell receptor beta chain is a study of shared clonotypes between healthy human individuals (dated by TCRdb to about 2020). Regarding the research as a whole: A couple of women and three men aged 18 to 49 years were included in the cohort. To estimate repertoire size and how much clonotypes are shared between individuals, the study performed deep sequencing of blood TCR repertoires from about five healthy adults. To increase sequencing depth and limit assay-specific biases, different laboratories used diverse techniques to prepare libraries and sequence TCR repertoires. Per donor, leukapheresis produced somewhere between about 0.8 and 9 billion PBMCs. General conclusions and limits of the study: Only blood was sampled, and tissue TCR repertoires likely differ from those in blood. Because the study included a small number of donors, the genetic and exposure-history diversity represented was limited. Based on pairwise subsampling, the degree of clonotype sharing among donors was expected to be affected by sequencing depth.

Healthy HIV-negative adults with no recently reported acute infections or vaccinations were included as donors. Only Caucasian adults living in Nashville, Tennessee, USA were represented among the donors. For unsorted samples, tens of millions of PBMCs were counted, and genomic DNA was extracted using the QIAamp DNA Blood Mini kit. After blood collection by leukapheresis, PBMCs were isolated using Ficoll-Histopaque density gradient centrifugation and then cryopreserved in the vapor phase of liquid nitrogen. The germline V gene gives CDR1 as SQVTM and CDR2 as ANQGSEA. Including the terminal cysteine and phenylalanine, the CDR3 comprises 16 residues. Kept here is only the CDR3 DNA, which spans 48 bases and is read in frame from base 1. Between the V and J ends, shortened by 4 bases and 5 bases respectively, the junction contains 23 bases. Notes on this clone: Its antigen remains unidentified. No much larger clone is present one base from it, and per-base qualities are unavailable.

TCR CDR3 regions were amplified from genomic DNA by multiplex PCR using the deep immunoSEQ assay. Extracted genomic DNA from each cell subset was spread evenly across all wells of several immunoSEQ 96-well plates, with each plate serving as a replicate. Each replicate PCR for unsorted PBMC received about 0.3 ug genomic DNA, equal to tens of thousands of T cell genomes. Genomic DNA from unsorted PBMC was sequenced over ten immunoSEQ deep assay plates. The purified libraries were quantified using a Qubit 3.0 fluorometer, sized with a Bioanalyzer 2100, and then quantified again using the KAPA Library Quantification kit. A separate single-read 150-cycle Illumina NextSeq 550 flow cell was used to sequence each immunoSEQ 96-well plate. In the original analysis: The immunoSEQ output contained only junctional sequences without quality scores, so filtering could not match that applied to full-length reads. To assign V/J genes and CDR3, sequences were annotated using PyIR, a Python wrapper for IgBLAST v1.9, with IMGT germline references. Any read was removed if the V/J assignment was weak (E-value above 1e-6), the CDR3 was missing, or the read contained stop codons, out-of-frame junctions, or ambiguous translated residues. A V3J clonotype was defined by an identical inferred V gene, J gene, and CDR3 amino acid sequence. The percentage overlap between two repertoires was calculated by dividing the number of shared unique clonotypes by the size of the smaller repertoire. Three approaches were used to assess repertoire richness: RTK rarefaction, the Chao1 estimator, and Recon v2.1 estimates of unobserved clonotypes. The table comes from immuneACCESS by way of TCRdb, which keeps in-frame sequences with V and J called. Part of the clones is missing from these tables; in studies checked, under half for an unresolved V gene and the rest for unknown reasons. From that table come the V and J calls and clone size; the DNA was used to work out D and trimming. Recorded for this sample are under 600,000 clones; around three quarters of them occurred a single time. About 12% of the sample is held by the ten biggest clonotypes.

The V gene is TRBV29-1 and the J gene is TRBJ1-1, with no confident D gene call. Sequencing input: PBMCs. This clonotype was sampled from a woman between 35 and 50 years old in good health. Some clones in this sample may be carry-over from other donors' samples. CDR3 reads: CSVGEGYRGRRTEAFF. The DNA sequence is as follows: TGCAGCGTTGGGGAGGGCTATCGTGGTCGTAGGACTGAAGCTTTCTTT.